A single sample is the source of the 10 T cell receptor beta chains below, sequenced in a study of response to subunit inactivated influenza vaccine (dated by TCRdb to 2017 to 2018). Receptors were amplified or captured by RT-PCR. TCRdb lists the instrument as Illumina HiSeq 2500. TCRdb cleaned the public reads at Q25 with fastp, built clones with MiXCR and kept in-frame beta chains. Every distinct CDR3 protein forms one entry, paired with its most common genes and DNA. This sample gives some 600,000 distinct CDR3 sequences in total; about 15% of them show up just once. Clones ranked in the top ten supply around 7.6% of the sample. The sample here was PBMCs from blood, taken less than 15 days before vaccination. Receptors originate from a man aged 50-60 years who received an inactivated influenza vaccine. Donor details come from another sample of the same person, matched by shared clones.

This clonotype has only a few counts. The rearrangement joins TRBV12-3 or TRBV12-4 to TRBJ2-3; no reliable D call. The V gene lost 6 bases and the J gene lost 2 bases, with 6 bases spanning the gap. This CDR3 is built from 12 residues. The CDR3 DNA reads TGTGCCAGCAGGAAGACCACAGATACGCAGTATTTT. Encoded protein: CASRKTTDTQYF.

This clonotype was seen a handful of times. The rearrangement uses TRBV7-9 and TRBJ2-5; the D is unclear. The V end was cut by 3 bases, the J end by 0 bases, with 8 bases between. The germline CDR1 and CDR2 sequences are SEHNR and FQNEAQ (reference sequence). The CDR3 consists of 14 residues. CDR3 region: CASSFHQDQETQYF. The DNA of the CDR3 is TGTGCCAGCAGCTTTCACCAGGACCAAGAGACCCAGTACTTC.

This clonotype was observed a handful of times. The chain has TRBV5-1 and TRBJ2-7; D may be TRBD1 (6 bases). The CDR3 has 15 amino acids. The germline CDR1 and CDR2 sequences are SGHRS and YFSETQ. The V end was cut by 0 bases, the J end by 6 bases, with 16 bases between. The CDR3 reads CASSLVPGVRSEQYF. The CDR3 DNA follows: TGCGCCAGCAGCTTGGTGCCAGGGGTTAGGAGCGAGCAGTACTTC.

This clonotype was seen a few times. The gene calls are TRBV12-3 or TRBV12-4 and TRBJ1-2, with D maybe TRBD1 (6 bases). CDR3 size: 15 residues. V was pared by 6 bases and J by 4 bases, with 18 bases between. The CDR3 nucleotides are TGTGCCAGCAGAACCTCCAGGGGATCAAGCTATGGCTACACCTTC. Residues: CASRTSRGSSYGYTF.

V usage is TRBV6-5 and J usage is TRBJ2-7; D gene ambiguous. CDR1 is MNHEY and CDR2 is SVGAGI in the germline V gene. Trimming left V 4 bases short and J 6 bases short, with 7 bases between. This CDR3 is built from 11 residues. The CDR3 nucleotides are TGTGCCAGCAGTTCCTATACCGAGCAGTACTTC. It translates to CASSSYTEQYF.

J is TRBJ2-3 and V is TRBV6-2 or TRBV6-3; D remains ambiguous. Trimming removed 2 bases from V and 0 bases from J, with 12 bases in between. This CDR3 has 16 residues. Germline V lookup: CDR1 MNHEY, CDR2 SVGEGT. The CDR3 DNA reads TGTGCCAGCAGTTACGTCGTGGCGGACAGCACAGATACGCAGTATTTT. It encodes CASSYVVADSTDTQYF.

The chain uses TRBV5-5 and TRBJ2-7, with D possibly matching TRBD2 (5 bases). The CDR3 is 13 amino acids. Trimming took off 2 bases at V and 6 bases at J, with 12 bases between the two ends. From germline, CDR1 is SGHKS and CDR2 YYEKEE (reference sequence). CDR3 loop: CASSFSARGEQYF. CDR3 bases: TGTGCCAGCAGCTTTTCAGCTCGGGGCGAGCAGTACTTC.

This clonotype was detected a few times. V gene TRBV12-3 or TRBV12-4 combines with J gene TRBJ2-7, with 12 bases matching TRBD2. Trimming at V came to 5 bases and at J to 1 base, leaving 3 bases not matched to a gene. The CDR3 has 15 residues. The CDR3 DNA is TGTGCCAGCAGTGGAGGACTAGCGGGATCCTACGAGCAGTACTTC. Amino acid sequence: CASSGGLAGSYEQYF.

This clonotype was found a few times. The V gene is TRBV6-2 or TRBV6-3, the J gene TRBJ1-6, with D perhaps TRBD1 (6 bases). The CDR3 spans 13 residues. Germline CDR1 MNHEY, CDR2 SVGEGT. Between the trimmed V and J ends, which lost 6 bases and 7 bases, there was a span of 10 bases. The CDR3 reads CASRDRRNSPLHF. CDR3 nucleotides: TGTGCCAGCAGAGACAGGAGGAATTCACCCCTCCACTTT.

This clonotype showed up just a few times. The chain is built from TRBV5-1 and TRBJ2-3, with D unresolved. Germline loops: CDR1 SGHRS, CDR2 YFSETQ. This CDR3 region has 15 residues. Between the trimmed V and J ends, which lost 2 bases and 1 base, there was a span of 11 bases. CDR3 in amino acids: CASSLANTRTDTQYF. The DNA for the CDR3 is TGCGCCAGCAGCTTAGCAAATACGCGCACAGATACGCAGTATTTT.